The clone carrying this T cell receptor (beta chain) has at least ten counts. The junction differs from germline at one of its ends, possibly a read error. The data belong to a study of T cells in Graves' hyperthyroidism and ophthalmopathy. Amplification targeted TCR beta CDR3 regions from RNA transcripts. HTBI primers were employed in a first-round RT-PCR of the TCR CDR3. TCRdb re-analysed the multiplex PCR reads in MiXCR, keeping a single row per CDR3 protein. The sample has about 610,000 distinct CDR3 sequences, around 45% seen once. Over 18 months, lack of ophthalmopathy progression marked Graves' hyperthyroidism as stable. Lactation, pregnancy, other autoimmune disease or uncontrolled infection excluded patients. The study based diagnoses on clinical symptoms, serum thyroxine and TRAb, thyroid ultrasound and orbital computed tomography. CDR1 is SEHNR and CDR2 is FQNEAQ in the germline V gene (reference sequence). The CDR3 has 17 amino acids.

The specimen sequenced was peripheral blood or thyroid tissue (not recorded which). V is TRBV7-9 and J is TRBJ2-7, with 11 bases aligning to TRBD2. The clonotype originates from a woman under 30 with Graves' hyperthyroidism. DNA for the CDR3: TGTGCCAGCAGCGTAGCCACTAGCGGGAGTAATCCCTACGAGCAGTACTTC. Amino acid sequence: CASSVATSGSNPYEQYF.